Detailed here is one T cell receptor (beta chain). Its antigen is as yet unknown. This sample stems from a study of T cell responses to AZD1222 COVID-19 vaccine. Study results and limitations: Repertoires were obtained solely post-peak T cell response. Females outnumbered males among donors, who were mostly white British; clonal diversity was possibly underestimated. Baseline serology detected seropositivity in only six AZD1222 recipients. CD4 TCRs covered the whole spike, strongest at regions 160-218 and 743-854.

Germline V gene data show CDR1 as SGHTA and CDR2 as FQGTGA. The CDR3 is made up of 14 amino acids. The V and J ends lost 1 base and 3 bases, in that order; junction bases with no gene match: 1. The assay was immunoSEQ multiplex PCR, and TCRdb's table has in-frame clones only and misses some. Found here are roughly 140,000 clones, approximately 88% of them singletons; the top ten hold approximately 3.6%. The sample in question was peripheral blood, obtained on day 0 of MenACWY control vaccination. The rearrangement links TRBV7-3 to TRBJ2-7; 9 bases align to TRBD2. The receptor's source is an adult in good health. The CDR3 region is CASSLMREGYEQYF. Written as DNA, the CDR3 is TGTGCCAGCAGCTTAATGCGGGAGGGCTACGAGCAGTACTTC.